Given below is one T cell receptor beta chain in context. The method was immunoSEQ multiplex PCR; TCRdb's version includes in-frame clones alone and lacks a portion of them. The table has about 240,000 clones, about 90% seen once. J gave up 3 bases and V 3 bases, and 7 bases lay outside the gene matches. Germline V gene data show CDR1 as SGHTA and CDR2 as FQGTGA. The CDR3 covers 15 residues. This specimen belongs to a study of blood T cell repertoires in COVID-19. The TCR was taken from a man aged 60 to 69 with acute or convalescent COVID-19. The chain links TRBV7-3 to TRBJ1-1, with TRBD1 matching 7 bases. The sample consisted of peripheral blood. The CDR3 is CASSLVGGADTEAFF. As DNA, the CDR3 is TGTGCCAGCAGCTTGGTAGGGGGCGCGGACACTGAAGCTTTCTTT.